This is a list of T cell receptor beta chains from one sample in a study of shared clonotypes between healthy human individuals. Sequencing was performed with immunoSEQ multiplex PCR; in TCRdb, only in-frame clones are kept and a portion is missing. The sample yields 950,000 to 1,300,000 clones, 70% to 80% seen once. The sequencing sample was made of memory CD4+ T cells sorted from blood. Source of these receptors: a young man in good health. CDR3s include the opening cysteine and the closing phenylalanine or tryptophan. D genes are given only for firm matches. The listing skips clone size in some rows; elsewhere it reads once, few, many or a size class.

d_call	v_call	clone_size	j_call	cdr3_nt	cdr3_aa
TRBD1	TRBV4-1	.	TRBJ1-5	TGCGCCAGCAGCCAACAACAGGGGGCGGTCCAGCCCCAGCATTTT	CASSQQQGAVQPQHF
TRBD1	TRBV25-1	.	TRBJ2-5	TGTGCCAGCAGTGAATCCCCCGGACAGGGCGGGGAGACCCAGTACTTC	CASSESPGQGGETQYF
TRBD2	TRBV5-1	.	TRBJ2-1	TGCGCCAGCAGCCAGAGCGGGGGTACGTACAATGAGCAGTTCTTC	CASSQSGGTYNEQFF
TRBD1	TRBV9	many	TRBJ1-4	TGTGCCAGCAGCGCCCAACCGCAGGGGGGTGAAAAACTGTTTTTT	CASSAQPQGGEKLFF
TRBD1	TRBV5-1	.	TRBJ2-2	TGCGCCAGCAGCTCCTCGGACAGGGTAAAGACCGGGGAGCTGTTTTTT	CASSSSDRVKTGELFF
TRBD2	TRBV19	.	TRBJ2-1	TGTGCCAGTAGCGGATCACTAGCGGGAGGCCCCTCGGGTGAGCAGTTCTTC	CASSGSLAGGPSGEQFF
.	TRBV5-1	.	TRBJ1-3	TGCGCCAGCAGTTTAAGTGAGATCTCTGGAAACACCATATATTTT	CASSLSEISGNTIYF
.	TRBV10-3	few	TRBJ1-6	TGTGCCATCAGTGACCGGGTTGGGGATAATTCACCCCTCCACTTT	CAISDRVGDNSPLHF
.	TRBV28	once	TRBJ2-7	TGTGCCAGCAGTGCGTCCGGACGCTCCTACGAGCAGTACTTC	CASSASGRSYEQYF
TRBD1	TRBV6-1	.	TRBJ1-2	TGTGCCAGCAGGGACAGGGTTAAATCTAACTATGGCTACACCTTC	CASRDRVKSNYGYTF
TRBD2	TRBV7-9	.	TRBJ2-2	TGTGCCAGCAGCAATAGCGGGGTAACGAACACCGGGGAGCTGTTTTTT	CASSNSGVTNTGELFF
TRBD2	TRBV5-1	.	TRBJ2-3	TGCGCCAGCAGCCCTGGTAGCGGGGGACGGGATACGCAGTATTTT	CASSPGSGGRDTQYF
.	TRBV19	.	TRBJ1-4	TGTGCCAGTAGTGTTACAAGGGGTAATGAAAAACTGTTTTTT	CASSVTRGNEKLFF
TRBD1	TRBV5-1	.	TRBJ2-7	TGCGCCAGCAGCCTCGGGACAGCTACTTCCTACGAGCAGTACTTC	CASSLGTATSYEQYF
.	TRBV6-1	.	TRBJ2-5	TGTGCCAGCAGGCGACTGCAAGAGACCCAGTACTTC	CASRRLQETQYF
.	TRBV11-2	.	TRBJ1-1	TGTGCCAGCAGCCCCAGTAGTGGGGGAAACACTGAAGCTTTCTTT	CASSPSSGGNTEAFF
.	TRBV10-3	.	TRBJ1-5	TGTGCCATCACCGGGGATAGCAATCAGCCCCAGCATTTT	CAITGDSNQPQHF
.	TRBV9	.	TRBJ1-1	TGTGCCAGCAGCGCGGGTCCTAAGGGCAACACTGAAGCTTTCTTT	CASSAGPKGNTEAFF
TRBD2	TRBV2	.	TRBJ2-7	TGTGCCAGCAGCGCTCTAGCGGGAGGCTCCTACGAGCAGTACTTC	CASSALAGGSYEQYF
.	TRBV6-6	.	TRBJ2-4	TGTGCCAGCAGCCAGACAGGCACGCTAGCCAAAAACATTCAGTACTTC	CASSQTGTLAKNIQYF
.	TRBV5-1	.	TRBJ1-2	TGCGCCAGCAGCCCGGACCGGGGAGGCTATGGCTACACCTTC	CASSPDRGGYGYTF
TRBD2	TRBV5-1	.	TRBJ2-7	TGCGCCAGCAGCTTGGGGACTAGCGGGGGTTACGAGCAGTACTTC	CASSLGTSGGYEQYF
TRBD1	TRBV6-6	few	TRBJ1-3	TGTGCCAGCAGTTACTCGTCCAGGGGGTCTGGAAACACCATATATTTT	CASSYSSRGSGNTIYF
TRBD1	TRBV7-8	many	TRBJ2-5	TGTGCCAGCAGCGCTGATCCACAGGGGCGAGAGACCCAGTACTTC	CASSADPQGRETQYF
.	TRBV28	.	TRBJ1-1	TGTGCCAGCAGGAAGGCTTGGTCTGAAGCTTTCTTT	CASRKAWSEAFF